These T cell receptor beta chains were read from a single sample in a study of blood T cell repertoires in COVID-19. Assay: immunoSEQ multiplex PCR; the TCRdb copy retains only in-frame clones and omits some. The sample lists around 88,000 clones, roughly nine tenths occurring once. Sequencing was carried out using peripheral blood. The source is a man in his fifties or sixties with acute or convalescent COVID-19. Both conserved end residues are part of each CDR3. D genes are given only for firm matches. Rows give clone size only sometimes, using once, few, many, or a class for an expanded clone.

J gene: TRBJ2-1
D gene: -
clone size: -
V gene: TRBV11-1
CDR3 DNA: TGTGCCAGCAGCCATGAGGACAATGAGCAGTTCTTC
CDR3 protein: CASSHEDNEQFF

J gene: TRBJ1-2
D gene: TRBD1
clone size: once
V gene: TRBV5-1
CDR3 DNA: TGCGCCAGCAGCTTCATGGACAGGGATGGCTACACCTTC
CDR3 protein: CASSFMDRDGYTF

J gene: TRBJ2-5
D gene: TRBD2
clone size: -
V gene: TRBV7-9
CDR3 DNA: TGTGCCAGCAGCATTCAGGGACTACAAGAGACCCAGTACTTC
CDR3 protein: CASSIQGLQETQYF

J gene: TRBJ2-7
D gene: TRBD2
clone size: -
V gene: TRBV14
CDR3 DNA: TGTGCCAGCAGCCAGCCGGGACTAGCGTCCCGGCGGCAGTACTTC
CDR3 protein: CASSQPGLASRRQYF

J gene: TRBJ1-2
D gene: -
clone size: -
V gene: TRBV7-2
CDR3 DNA: TGTGCCAGCAGCTTAACAGGGACCGACTATGGCTACACCTTC
CDR3 protein: CASSLTGTDYGYTF

J gene: TRBJ1-6
D gene: TRBD1
clone size: once
V gene: TRBV9
CDR3 DNA: TGTGCCAGCAGCGGCGGGGGGACAGGGGGCAGTCCATCACCCCTCCACTTT
CDR3 protein: CASSGGGTGGSPSPLHF

J gene: TRBJ1-2
D gene: TRBD1
clone size: -
V gene: TRBV7-2
CDR3 DNA: TGTGCCAGCAGCACCACCCTGGGACAGACAAACTATGGCTACACCTTC
CDR3 protein: CASSTTLGQTNYGYTF

J gene: TRBJ2-1
D gene: -
clone size: -
V gene: TRBV10-3
CDR3 DNA: TGTGCCATCAGTGAGATAATAGTCCACAATGAGCAGTTCTTC
CDR3 protein: CAISEIIVHNEQFF

J gene: TRBJ2-3
D gene: TRBD2
clone size: -
V gene: TRBV29-1
CDR3 DNA: TGCAGCGTTAGGGGACTAGCGGAGTTCACAGATACGCAGTATTTT
CDR3 protein: CSVRGLAEFTDTQYF

J gene: TRBJ1-5
D gene: -
clone size: -
V gene: TRBV6-2/TRBV6-3
CDR3 DNA: TGTGCCAGCAGTTCGCCGGGGGGCCTCCTCTATAGCAATCAGCCCCAGCATTTT
CDR3 protein: CASSSPGGLLYSNQPQHF

J gene: TRBJ2-2
D gene: TRBD2
clone size: -
V gene: TRBV4-1
CDR3 DNA: TGCGCCAGCAGCCAAGGCGGACTAGCGGGAGTGGGCACCGGGGAGCTGTTTTTT
CDR3 protein: CASSQGGLAGVGTGELFF

J gene: TRBJ2-7
D gene: -
clone size: -
V gene: TRBV3-1/TRBV3-2
CDR3 DNA: TGTGCCAGCAGCCAAGATCTTGACAGCTCCTACGAGCAGTACTTC
CDR3 protein: CASSQDLDSSYEQYF

J gene: TRBJ2-5
D gene: TRBD1
clone size: -
V gene: TRBV5-1
CDR3 DNA: TGCGCCAGCGGTAAGGGACAGGGGATTCAAGAGACCCAGTACTTC
CDR3 protein: CASGKGQGIQETQYF

J gene: TRBJ2-7
D gene: TRBD1
clone size: -
V gene: TRBV7-2
CDR3 DNA: TGTGCCAGCAGCTCCGACAGGGGGTGGGAGCAGTACTTC
CDR3 protein: CASSSDRGWEQYF

J gene: TRBJ1-1
D gene: -
clone size: -
V gene: TRBV9
CDR3 DNA: TGTGCCAGCAGCCCCCTCCCCCCGCCCACCAGCACTGAAGCTTTCTTT
CDR3 protein: CASSPLPPPTSTEAFF

J gene: TRBJ1-1
D gene: TRBD1
clone size: -
V gene: TRBV13
CDR3 DNA: TGTGCCAGCAGCTCCCAGGGGGGCCCAGCTTTCTTT
CDR3 protein: CASSSQGGPAFF

J gene: TRBJ2-1
D gene: TRBD1
clone size: -
V gene: TRBV11-2
CDR3 DNA: TGTGCCAGCAGCTTAGGACACTCCGGGACAGGGAACAATGAGCAGTTCTTC
CDR3 protein: CASSLGHSGTGNNEQFF

J gene: TRBJ2-5
D gene: TRBD1
clone size: -
V gene: TRBV7-2
CDR3 DNA: TGTGCCAGCAGCGAATTCGAGATTATCGGGACAGGAGGGACCCAGTACTTC
CDR3 protein: CASSEFEIIGTGGTQYF

J gene: TRBJ2-7
D gene: TRBD2
clone size: -
V gene: TRBV7-2
CDR3 DNA: TGTGCCAGCAGCCCCGGGACTAACTCCTACGAGCAGTACTTC
CDR3 protein: CASSPGTNSYEQYF

J gene: TRBJ2-3
D gene: TRBD1
clone size: -
V gene: TRBV7-9
CDR3 DNA: TGTGCCAGCAGCCGCCGCCCGACAGGGGCTAGCACAGATACGCAGTATTTT
CDR3 protein: CASSRRPTGASTDTQYF

J gene: TRBJ1-2
D gene: -
clone size: -
V gene: TRBV6-1
CDR3 DNA: TGTGCCAGCAGTGAAGCGCTCAGGGGAAGGGATGGCTACACCTTC
CDR3 protein: CASSEALRGRDGYTF

J gene: TRBJ2-3
D gene: TRBD2
clone size: once
V gene: TRBV5-5
CDR3 DNA: TGTGCCAGCAGCTTCCTGACTAGCGGGAGAGCAGATACGCAGTATTTT
CDR3 protein: CASSFLTSGRADTQYF